This T cell receptor beta chain is from a study of CD8 T cells in ankylosing spondylitis. Quantitative 5'-RACE with molecular barcodes generated TCR beta libraries. Each CDR3 protein is one row after TCRdb ran MiXCR on the 5' RACE reads. The sample lists 350,000 or so distinct CDR3 sequences; approximately 8% were seen once. This clonotype has only a few counts. Its antigen remains unidentified. Study-wide findings and caveats: Both synovial fluid and blood in reactive arthritis had previously been reported to carry some motif variants. Within ankylosing spondylitis blood, a TCR beta motif made up of under 10 highly homologous variants appeared to be characteristic. Disease-linked clones were found to be CD8+ and relatively rare in peripheral blood. Clones linked to disease were reported to show significant enrichment in matched ankylosing spondylitis synovial fluid.

The V gene lost 0 bases and the J gene lost 2 bases, with 15 bases spanning the gap. This CDR3 spans 16 amino acids. In germline, CDR1 is SGHDT, CDR2 YYEEEE. Sequences were obtained from blood, either unsorted or a sorted T cell fraction (not recorded which). The V and J genes are TRBV5-6 and TRBJ2-7; D ambiguous. This TCR was sampled from a male donor with ankylosing spondylitis. CDR3 DNA: TGTGCCAGCAGCTTGGTTGGGCCTTACCGCGCCTACGAGCAGTACTTC. It translates to CASSLVGPYRAYEQYF.